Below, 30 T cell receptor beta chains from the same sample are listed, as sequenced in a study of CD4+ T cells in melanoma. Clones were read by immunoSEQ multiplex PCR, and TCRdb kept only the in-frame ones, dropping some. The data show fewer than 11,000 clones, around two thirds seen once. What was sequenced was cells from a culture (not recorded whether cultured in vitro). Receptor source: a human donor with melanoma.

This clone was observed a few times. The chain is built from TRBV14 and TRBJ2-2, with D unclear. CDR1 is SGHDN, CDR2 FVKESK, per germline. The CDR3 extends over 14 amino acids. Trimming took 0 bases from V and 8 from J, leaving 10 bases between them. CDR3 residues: CASSQDGRTGELFF. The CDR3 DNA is TGTGCCAGCAGCCAAGACGGTCGTACGGGGGAGCTGTTTTTT.

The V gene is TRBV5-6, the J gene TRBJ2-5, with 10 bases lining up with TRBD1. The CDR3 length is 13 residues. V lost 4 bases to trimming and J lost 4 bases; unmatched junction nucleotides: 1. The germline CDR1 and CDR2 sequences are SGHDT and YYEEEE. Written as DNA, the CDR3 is TGTGCCAGCAGCCGACAGGGGGCAGAGACCCAGTACTTC. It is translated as CASSRQGAETQYF.

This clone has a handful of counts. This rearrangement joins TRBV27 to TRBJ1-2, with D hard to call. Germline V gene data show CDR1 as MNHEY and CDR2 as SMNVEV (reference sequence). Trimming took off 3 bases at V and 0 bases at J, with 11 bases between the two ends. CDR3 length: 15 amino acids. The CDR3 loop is CASSLSRASNYGYTF. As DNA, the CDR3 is TGTGCCAGCAGTTTGTCCCGGGCCTCTAACTATGGCTACACCTTC.

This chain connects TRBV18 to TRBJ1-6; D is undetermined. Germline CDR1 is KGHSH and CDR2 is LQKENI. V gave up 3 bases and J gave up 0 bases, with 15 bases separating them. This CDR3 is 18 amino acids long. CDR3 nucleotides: TGTGCCAGCTCACCGACTGGTCAGGCGAGCTCCTATAATTCACCCCTCCACTTT. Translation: CASSPTGQASSYNSPLHF.

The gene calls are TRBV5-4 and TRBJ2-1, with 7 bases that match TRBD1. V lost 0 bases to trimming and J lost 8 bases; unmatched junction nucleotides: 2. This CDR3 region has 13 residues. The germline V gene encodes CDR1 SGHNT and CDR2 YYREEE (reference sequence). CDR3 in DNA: TGTGCCAGCAGCTTGGTTACAGGGGATGAGCAGTTCTTC. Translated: CASSLVTGDEQFF.

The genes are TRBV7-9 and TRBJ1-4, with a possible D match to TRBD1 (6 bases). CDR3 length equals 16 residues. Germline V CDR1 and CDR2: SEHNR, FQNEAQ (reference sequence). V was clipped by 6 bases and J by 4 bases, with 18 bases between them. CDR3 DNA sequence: TGTGCCAGCAGTCCCCTTCGGGGGCTGAGTAATGAAAAACTGTTTTTT. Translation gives CASSPLRGLSNEKLFF.

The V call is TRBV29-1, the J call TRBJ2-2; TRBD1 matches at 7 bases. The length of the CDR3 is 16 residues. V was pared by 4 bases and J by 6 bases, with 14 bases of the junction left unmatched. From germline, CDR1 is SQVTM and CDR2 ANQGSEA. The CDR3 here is CSVGDRVRRNAGELFF. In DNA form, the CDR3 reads TGCAGCGTTGGAGACAGGGTGAGGCGCAACGCCGGGGAGCTGTTTTTT.

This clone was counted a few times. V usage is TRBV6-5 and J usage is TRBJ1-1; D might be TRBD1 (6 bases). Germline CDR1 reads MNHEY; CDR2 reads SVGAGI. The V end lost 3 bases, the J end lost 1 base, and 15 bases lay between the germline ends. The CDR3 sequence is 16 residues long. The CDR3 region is CASSYWALTGNTEAFF. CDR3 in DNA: TGTGCCAGCAGTTATTGGGCTCTGACAGGGAACACTGAAGCTTTCTTT.

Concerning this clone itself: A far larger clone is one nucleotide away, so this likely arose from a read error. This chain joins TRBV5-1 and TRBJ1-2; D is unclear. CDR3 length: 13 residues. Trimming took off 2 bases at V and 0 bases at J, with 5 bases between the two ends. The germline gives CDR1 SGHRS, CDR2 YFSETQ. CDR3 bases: TGCGCCAGCAGCTTTTTGGCTAACTATGGCTACACCTTC. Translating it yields CASSFLANYGYTF.

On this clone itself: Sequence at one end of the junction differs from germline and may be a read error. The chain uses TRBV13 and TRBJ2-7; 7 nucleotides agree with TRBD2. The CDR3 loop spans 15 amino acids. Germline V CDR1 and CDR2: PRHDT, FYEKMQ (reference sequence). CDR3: CASNLAGGRTLEQYF. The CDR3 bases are TGTGCCAGCAACTTAGCCGGGGGGAGGACGCTCGAGCAGTACTTC.

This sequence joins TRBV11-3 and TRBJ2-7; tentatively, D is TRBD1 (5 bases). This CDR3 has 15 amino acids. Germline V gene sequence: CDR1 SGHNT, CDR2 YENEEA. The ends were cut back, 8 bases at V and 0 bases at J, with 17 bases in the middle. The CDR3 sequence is CASSSLRQGSYEQYF. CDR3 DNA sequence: TGTGCCAGCTCCTCCTTGCGGCAGGGCTCCTACGAGCAGTACTTC.

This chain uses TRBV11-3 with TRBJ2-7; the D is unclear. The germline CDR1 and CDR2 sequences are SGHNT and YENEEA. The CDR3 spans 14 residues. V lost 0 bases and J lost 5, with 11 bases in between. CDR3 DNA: TGTGCCAGCAGCTTAGACTCTACAAGAGACGAGCAGTACTTC. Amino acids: CASSLDSTRDEQYF. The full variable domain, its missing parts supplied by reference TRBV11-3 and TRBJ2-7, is EAGVVQSPRYKIIEKKQPVAFWCNPISGHNTLYWYLQNLGQGPELLIRYENEEAVDDSQLPKDRFSAERLKGVDSTLKIQPAELGDSAVYLCASSLDSTRDEQYFGPGTRLTVT.

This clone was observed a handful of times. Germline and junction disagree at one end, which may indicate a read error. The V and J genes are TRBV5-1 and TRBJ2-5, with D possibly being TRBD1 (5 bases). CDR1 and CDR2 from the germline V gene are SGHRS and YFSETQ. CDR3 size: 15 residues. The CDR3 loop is CASSLEGASQGTQYF. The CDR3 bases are TGCGCCAGCAGCTTGGAAGGGGCGAGTCAAGGGACCCAGTACTTC.

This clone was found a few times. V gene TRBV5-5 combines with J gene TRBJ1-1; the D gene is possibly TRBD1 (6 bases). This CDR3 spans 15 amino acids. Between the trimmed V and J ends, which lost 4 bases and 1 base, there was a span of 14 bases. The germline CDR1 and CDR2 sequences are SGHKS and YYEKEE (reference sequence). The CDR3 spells CASSQGGGWNTEAFF. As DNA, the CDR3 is TGTGCCAGCAGCCAAGGGGGGGGATGGAACACTGAAGCTTTCTTT.

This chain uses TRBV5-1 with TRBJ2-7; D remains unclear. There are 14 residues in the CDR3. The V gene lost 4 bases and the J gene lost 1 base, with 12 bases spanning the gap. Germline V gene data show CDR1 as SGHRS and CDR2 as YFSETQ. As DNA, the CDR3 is TGCGCCAGCAGCAGGACCGAGAAGTCCTACGAGCAGTACTTC. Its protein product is CASSRTEKSYEQYF.

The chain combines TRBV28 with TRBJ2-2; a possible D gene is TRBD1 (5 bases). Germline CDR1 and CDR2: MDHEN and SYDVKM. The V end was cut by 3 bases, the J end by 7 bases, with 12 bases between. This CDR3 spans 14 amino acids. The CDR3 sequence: CASSFPRDSGELFF. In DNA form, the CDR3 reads TGTGCCAGCAGTTTTCCCAGGGATAGCGGGGAGCTGTTTTTT.

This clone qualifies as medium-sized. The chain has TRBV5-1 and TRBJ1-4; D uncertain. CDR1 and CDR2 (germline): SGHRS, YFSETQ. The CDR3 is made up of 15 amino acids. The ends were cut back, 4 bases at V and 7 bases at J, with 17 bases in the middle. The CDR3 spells CASSPWATPAEKLFF. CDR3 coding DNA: TGCGCCAGCAGCCCCTGGGCAACTCCGGCTGAAAAACTGTTTTTT. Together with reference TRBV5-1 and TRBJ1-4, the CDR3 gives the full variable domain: KAGVTQTPRYLIKTRGQQVTLSCSPISGHRSVSWYQQTPGQGLQFLFEYFSETQRNKGNFPGRFSGRQFSNSRSEMNVSTLELGDSALYLCASSPWATPAEKLFFGSGTQLSVL.

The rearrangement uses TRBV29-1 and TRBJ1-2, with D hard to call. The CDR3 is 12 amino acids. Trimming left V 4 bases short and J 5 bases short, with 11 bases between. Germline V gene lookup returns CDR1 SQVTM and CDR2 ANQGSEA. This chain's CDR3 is CSVVSTSYGYTF. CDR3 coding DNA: TGCAGCGTTGTCTCTACTTCGTATGGCTACACCTTC.

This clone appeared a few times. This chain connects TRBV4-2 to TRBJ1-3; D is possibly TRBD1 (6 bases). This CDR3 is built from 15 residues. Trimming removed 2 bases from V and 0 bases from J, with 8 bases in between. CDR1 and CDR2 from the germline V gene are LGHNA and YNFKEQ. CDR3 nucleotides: TGTGCCAGCAGCCAAAGGACAGTCTCTGGAAACACCATATATTTT. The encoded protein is CASSQRTVSGNTIYF.

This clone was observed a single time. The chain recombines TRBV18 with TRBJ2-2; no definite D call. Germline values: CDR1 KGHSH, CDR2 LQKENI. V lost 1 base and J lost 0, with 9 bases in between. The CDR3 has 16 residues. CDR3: CASSPQIPANTGELFF. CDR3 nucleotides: TGTGCCAGCTCACCACAGATACCAGCGAACACCGGGGAGCTGTTTTTT.

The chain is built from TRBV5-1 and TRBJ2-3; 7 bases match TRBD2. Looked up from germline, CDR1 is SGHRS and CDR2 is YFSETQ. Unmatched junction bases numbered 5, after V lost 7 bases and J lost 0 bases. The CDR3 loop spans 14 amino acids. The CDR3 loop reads CASGGDGSTDTQYF. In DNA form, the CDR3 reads TGCGCCAGCGGGGGGGACGGTAGCACAGATACGCAGTATTTT.

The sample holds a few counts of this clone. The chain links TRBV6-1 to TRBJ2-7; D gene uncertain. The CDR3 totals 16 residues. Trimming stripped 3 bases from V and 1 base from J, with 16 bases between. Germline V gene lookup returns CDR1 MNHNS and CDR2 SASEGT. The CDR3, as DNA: TGTGCCAGCAGTGAGGAACCTCCCTACCGGTCCTACGAGCAGTACTTC. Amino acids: CASSEEPPYRSYEQYF.

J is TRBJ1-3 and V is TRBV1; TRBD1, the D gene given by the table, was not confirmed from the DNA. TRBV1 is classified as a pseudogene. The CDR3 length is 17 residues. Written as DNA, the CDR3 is TGCACCAGCAGCCAAGATCTAGACAGGCCCTCTGGAAACACCATATATTTT. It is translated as CTSSQDLDRPSGNTIYF.

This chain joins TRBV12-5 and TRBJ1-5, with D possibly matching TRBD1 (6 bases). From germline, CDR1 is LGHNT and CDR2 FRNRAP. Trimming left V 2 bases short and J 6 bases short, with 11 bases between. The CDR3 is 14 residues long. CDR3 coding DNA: TGTGCTAGTGGTTTGCCAGGGGTAGGTCAGCCCCAGCATTTT. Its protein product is CASGLPGVGQPQHF.

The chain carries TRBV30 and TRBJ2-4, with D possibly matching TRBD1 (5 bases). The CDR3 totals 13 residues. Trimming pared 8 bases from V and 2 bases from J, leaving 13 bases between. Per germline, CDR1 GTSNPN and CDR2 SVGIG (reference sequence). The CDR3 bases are TGTGCCACAACACAGGCTTCCAAAAACATTCAGTACTTC. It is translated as CATTQASKNIQYF.

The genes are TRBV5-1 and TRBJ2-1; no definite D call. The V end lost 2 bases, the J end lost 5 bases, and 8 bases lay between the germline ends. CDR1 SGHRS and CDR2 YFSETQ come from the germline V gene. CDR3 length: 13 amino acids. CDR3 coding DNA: TGCGCCAGCAGCTTAGACCGTAACAATGAGCAGTTCTTC. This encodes CASSLDRNNEQFF.

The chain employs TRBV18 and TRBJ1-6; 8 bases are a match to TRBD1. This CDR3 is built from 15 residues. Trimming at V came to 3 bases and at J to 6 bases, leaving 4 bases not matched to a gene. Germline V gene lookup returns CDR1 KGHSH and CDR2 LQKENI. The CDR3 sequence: CASSPMTGANSPLHF. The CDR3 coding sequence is TGTGCCAGCTCACCGATGACAGGGGCTAATTCACCCCTCCACTTT.

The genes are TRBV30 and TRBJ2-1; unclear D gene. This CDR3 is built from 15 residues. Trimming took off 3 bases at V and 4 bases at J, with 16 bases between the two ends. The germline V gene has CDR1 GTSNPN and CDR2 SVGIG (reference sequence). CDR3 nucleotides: TGTGCCTGGAGCTGGCCCGGCGGACGTTACAATGAGCAGTTCTTC. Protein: CAWSWPGGRYNEQFF.

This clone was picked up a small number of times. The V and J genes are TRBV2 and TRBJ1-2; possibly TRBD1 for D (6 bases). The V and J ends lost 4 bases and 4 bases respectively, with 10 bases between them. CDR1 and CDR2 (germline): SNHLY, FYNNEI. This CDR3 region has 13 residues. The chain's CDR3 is CASSATGFYGYTF. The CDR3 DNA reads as TGTGCCAGCAGTGCCACAGGGTTCTATGGCTACACCTTC.

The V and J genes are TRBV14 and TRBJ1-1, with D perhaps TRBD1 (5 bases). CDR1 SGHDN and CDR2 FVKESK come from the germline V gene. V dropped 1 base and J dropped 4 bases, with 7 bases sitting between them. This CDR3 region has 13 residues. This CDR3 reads CASSQGGSTEAFF. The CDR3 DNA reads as TGTGCCAGCAGCCAAGGGGGGAGCACTGAAGCTTTCTTT.